Shown below are 21 T cell receptor beta chains from a single sample sequenced in a study of regulatory T cells in long-lasting Graves disease. Arm-PCR of CDR3 regions and iRepertoire HTBI primers were the basis on which TCR beta libraries were built. MiXCR, applied by TCRdb to the multiplex PCR reads, yields one record per CDR3 protein. The sample contains hundreds of thousands of distinct CDR3 sequences, around 20% of which appear only once. Time point noted: persistent/refractory GD, antithyroid drugs over 5 years with positive TRAb. Making the TCR library involved RNA that had been extracted from PBMCs. Sequencing was performed on peripheral blood mononuclear cells (PBMCs), taken when the disease was refractory, from a patient treated with antithyroid drugs. The receptors here all came from a female donor with Graves disease.

This clonotype was observed a handful of times. The chain joins TRBV12-3 or TRBV12-4 to TRBJ2-5; 8 bases are a match to TRBD2. The CDR3 is made up of 15 amino acids. V was clipped by 4 bases and J by 3 bases; unmatched bases: 7. The DNA for the CDR3 is TGTGCCAGCAGTTCCCCGGGAGGGATCGAAGAGACCCAGTACTTC. Encoded protein: CASSSPGGIEETQYF.

The rearrangement joins TRBV7-9 to TRBJ1-4; D remains unclear. Deletions cut 3 bases from V and 3 bases from J, with 20 bases between. The CDR3 covers 18 residues. Germline lookup yields CDR1 SEHNR and CDR2 FQNEAQ (reference sequence). The CDR3 sequence is CASSFRLSGLPANEKLFF. The DNA for the CDR3 is TGTGCCAGCAGCTTCCGACTCTCAGGACTGCCCGCTAATGAAAAACTGTTTTTT.

This clonotype was picked up many times. The V gene is TRBV20-1, the J gene TRBJ2-1; 16 nucleotides match TRBD2. V was pared by 1 base and J by 0 bases, with 9 bases of the junction left unmatched. Germline CDR1 reads DFQATT; CDR2 reads SNEGSKA (reference sequence). The CDR3 contains 20 residues. The CDR3, as DNA: TGCAGTGCTAGAGGGTCAGGGACTAGCGGGAGGGCGAGCTCCTACAATGAGCAGTTCTTC. Its protein is CSARGSGTSGRASSYNEQFF.

This clonotype came up many times. The chain employs TRBV6-2 or TRBV6-3 and TRBJ1-2; D is unclear. The V and J ends lost 4 bases and 4 bases respectively, with 13 bases between them. The CDR3 runs to 14 residues. Germline loops: CDR1 MNHEY, CDR2 SVGEGT. In DNA form, the CDR3 reads TGTGCCAGCAGTTTCACGGAAGGGATCTATGGCTACACCTTC. Translating gives CASSFTEGIYGYTF.

This clonotype was counted many times. The V call is TRBV27, the J call TRBJ2-5; 9 nucleotides line up with TRBD2. The CDR3 contains 13 residues. V lost 5 bases to trimming and J lost 4 bases; unmatched junction nucleotides: 2. CDR1 is MNHEY, CDR2 SMNVEV, per germline (reference sequence). For the CDR3, the DNA is TGTGCCAGCAGTCTAGCGGGGTCAGAGACCCAGTACTTC. As protein: CASSLAGSETQYF.

This clonotype was counted ten times or more. The chain couples TRBV28 to TRBJ1-5; 8 nucleotides match TRBD1. This CDR3 has 15 amino acids. Germline V gene sequence: CDR1 MDHEN, CDR2 SYDVKM. J was trimmed by 3 bases and V by 3 bases; bases with no gene match: 4. CDR3 in amino acids: CASSLLGQANQPQHF. CDR3 DNA: TGTGCCAGCAGTTTGTTGGGACAGGCCAATCAGCCCCAGCATTTT. The full variable domain, with the rest looked up from reference TRBV28 and TRBJ1-5, is DVKVTQSSRYLVKRTGEKVFLECVQDMDHENMFWYRQDPGLGLRLIYFSYDVKMKEKGDIPEGYSVSREKKERFSLILESASTNQTSMYLCASSLLGQANQPQHFGDGTRLSIL.

In its sample, this clonotype was seen a few times. This rearrangement joins TRBV14 to TRBJ2-5, with 11 bases that match TRBD1. With V trimmed by 5 bases and J by 4 bases, 15 bases remained unmatched. The CDR3 contains 18 residues. Germline V gene lookup returns CDR1 SGHDN and CDR2 FVKESK. In DNA form, the CDR3 reads TGTGCCAGCAGCTCCGGACAGGGGGCGCGGCTTTTTTCAGAGACCCAGTACTTC. This encodes CASSSGQGARLFSETQYF.

A few counts support this clonotype. The rearrangement joins TRBV9 to TRBJ2-2; no clear D gene. Trimming cost V 0 bases and J 0 bases, with 12 bases left between them. CDR3 length: 17 amino acids. Germline V gene data show CDR1 as SGDLS and CDR2 as YYNGEE. The CDR3 DNA follows: TGTGCCAGCAGCGTAGAACCAGTAGGGCCGAACACCGGGGAGCTGTTTTTT. This encodes CASSVEPVGPNTGELFF.

This clonotype came up many times. The CDR3 sequence: CASSFADYEQYF. As DNA, the CDR3 is TGTGCCAGCAGTTTCGCAGACTACGAGCAGTACTTC. This chain uses TRBV28 with TRBJ2-7; no clear D. Looked up from germline, CDR1 is MDHEN and CDR2 is SYDVKM. Between the trimmed V and J ends, which lost 3 bases and 3 bases, there was a span of 6 bases. The CDR3 consists of 12 residues.

Ten or more counts support this clonotype. The chain combines TRBV6-5 with TRBJ1-6; the D gene is possibly TRBD1 (5 bases). The CDR3 length is 17 residues. Trimming took off 2 bases at V and 10 bases at J, with 21 bases between the two ends. Germline CDR1 and CDR2: MNHEY and SVGAGI. CDR3 nucleotide sequence: TGTGCCAGCAGTTACAATAATGGTGGAGGAGGGGAATCACCCCTCCACTTT. Translating it yields CASSYNNGGGGESPLHF.

This clonotype was found a few times. The J gene is TRBJ2-6, the V gene TRBV7-2; no definite D call. Germline V CDR1 and CDR2: SGHTA, FQGNSA. CDR3 size: 13 residues. With 5 bases removed from V and 12 bases from J, the gap between germline ends came to 14 bases. CDR3 protein: CASSNPGRTVLTF. CDR3 in DNA: TGTGCCAGCAGCAACCCCGGCAGGACCGTCCTGACTTTC.

This clonotype was picked up many times. The genes are TRBV5-1 and TRBJ2-7; D is possibly TRBD2 (6 bases). CDR3 length: 14 residues. The V and J ends lost 4 bases and 6 bases respectively, with 17 bases between them. CDR1 is SGHRS, CDR2 YFSETQ, per germline. CDR3 coding DNA: TGCGCCAGCAGCCCCGGACTACAGTCTCGCGAGCAGTACTTC. Its protein product is CASSPGLQSREQYF. Using reference TRBV5-1 and TRBJ2-7 for the parts outside the CDR3, the full variable domain is KAGVTQTPRYLIKTRGQQVTLSCSPISGHRSVSWYQQTPGQGLQFLFEYFSETQRNKGNFPGRFSGRQFSNSRSEMNVSTLELGDSALYLCASSPGLQSREQYFGPGTRLTVT.

In this sample, this clonotype turned up a few times. The rearrangement joins TRBV30 to TRBJ2-4; D may be TRBD1 or TRBD2 (5 bases each). The CDR3 extends over 15 amino acids. V was trimmed by 5 bases and J by 6 bases, leaving 20 bases between them. Per germline, CDR1 GTSNPN and CDR2 SVGIG (reference sequence). DNA for the CDR3: TGTGCCTGGGGGGGTTTGGGAGCAGCCGTAAACATTCAGTACTTC. As protein: CAWGGLGAAVNIQYF.

Concerning this clonotype itself: Given the absence of the conserved phenylalanine or tryptophan at the CDR3 end, a read error is likely. The rearrangement links TRBV20-1 to TRBJ1-6, with TRBD1 matching 10 bases. The germline V gene has CDR1 DFQATT and CDR2 SNEGSKA (reference sequence). V was pared by 3 bases and J by 10 bases, with 9 bases of the junction left unmatched. The CDR3 spans 15 residues. The CDR3 sequence: CSARVGQGLGSPLHL. In DNA, the CDR3 is TGCAGTGCTAGGGTGGGACAGGGGTTGGGGTCACCCCTCCACCTT.

The rearrangement uses TRBV27 and TRBJ2-7, with 10 bases identical to TRBD1. Trimming at V came to 6 bases and at J to 5 bases, leaving 7 bases not matched to a gene. Germline V gene data show CDR1 as MNHEY and CDR2 as SMNVEV (reference sequence). The CDR3 is made up of 14 amino acids. The CDR3: CASSIAGTGDEQYF. The CDR3 nucleotides are TGTGCCAGCAGCATAGCCGGGACAGGGGACGAGCAGTACTTC.

This clonotype was recorded a few times. The J gene is TRBJ1-2, the V gene TRBV4-1; D call uncertain. Germline-derived CDR1 and CDR2 are MGHRA and YSYEKL. The CDR3 contains 13 residues. V lost 4 bases and J lost 4, with 10 bases in between. In DNA, the CDR3 is TGCGCCAGCAGCCGAGGACGCTTCTATGGCTACACCTTC. Encoded protein: CASSRGRFYGYTF.

This chain links TRBV29-1 with TRBJ2-7; D gene uncertain. Germline values: CDR1 SQVTM, CDR2 ANQGSEA. Trimming cost V 0 bases and J 0 bases, with 12 bases left between them. The CDR3 spans 15 residues. The CDR3: CSVEDPQRSSYEQYF. In nucleotides, the CDR3 is TGCAGCGTTGAAGATCCCCAGAGAAGCTCCTACGAGCAGTACTTC.

This clonotype appeared a few times. The chain has TRBV6-1 and TRBJ1-5, with D unresolved. V was pared by 4 bases and J by 5 bases, with 6 bases between. There are 12 residues in the CDR3. In germline, CDR1 is MNHNS, CDR2 SASEGT. CDR3 in DNA: TGTGCCAGCAGTGCCCCCGATCAGCCCCAGCATTTT. The encoded protein is CASSAPDQPQHF.

The rearrangement joins TRBV7-9 to TRBJ2-6, with TRBD1 matching 10 bases. The CDR3 length is 20 residues. The V gene's germline CDR1 is SEHNR and CDR2 FQNEAQ (reference sequence). The V gene end was trimmed by 5 bases and the J gene end by 0 bases; junction bases not matched to a gene: 13. DNA of the CDR3: TGTGCCAGCAGCCCTCCTTTCCGCCGGGACAGGGGCTCTGGGGCCAACGTCCTGACTTTC. Its translation is CASSPPFRRDRGSGANVLTF.

There are many counts of this clonotype. The gene calls are TRBV28 and TRBJ1-1, with 8 positions matching TRBD1. V shed 5 bases, J shed 4 bases, and the junction held 9 bases outside the gene matches. Germline V gene data show CDR1 as MDHEN and CDR2 as SYDVKM. The CDR3 spans 15 residues. The CDR3 is CASSNTGGVGTEAFF. DNA of the CDR3: TGTGCCAGCAGTAATACAGGGGGGGTGGGCACTGAAGCTTTCTTT.

This clonotype showed up many times. The chain joins TRBV27 to TRBJ2-6; D ambiguous. Germline CDR1 reads MNHEY; CDR2 reads SMNVEV (reference sequence). V lost 5 bases and J lost 2, with 16 bases in between. This CDR3 region has 17 residues. The CDR3 sequence is CASSPRLGMAGANVLTF. Written as DNA, the CDR3 is TGTGCCAGCAGTCCTCGTCTGGGAATGGCTGGGGCCAACGTCCTGACTTTC.